This TCR beta chain was obtained from a study of ipilimumab plus nivolumab after autologous stem cell transplantation. Clones were read by immunoSEQ multiplex PCR, and TCRdb kept only the in-frame ones, dropping some. This table has about 47,000 clones, around nine tenths appearing once. Trimming pared 3 bases from V and 3 bases from J, leaving 12 bases between. The CDR3 has 14 residues. CDR1 and CDR2 from the germline V gene are LGHNA and YNFKEQ. Starting 14 to 28 days after autologous transplant, ipilimumab 1 mg/kg was given. This chain joins TRBV4-2 and TRBJ2-7, with D maybe TRBD2 (5 bases). Sequencing was performed on PBMCs, taken in a trial of ipilimumab plus nivolumab as post-transplant consolidation. The clonotype comes from a male donor with multiple myeloma. The CDR3 here is CASSQGSDVYEQYF. DNA for the CDR3: TGTGCCAGCAGCCAGGGTAGCGACGTCTACGAGCAGTACTTC.